The next 22 T cell receptor beta chains were all read from a single sample in a study of PD-1 blockade in classical Hodgkin lymphoma. Some clones are missing from TCRdb's copy, which holds only in-frame ones; the method was immunoSEQ multiplex PCR. The sample includes roughly 20,000 clones, roughly 84% of them seen just once. The sample's time point: cycle 4 day 1 (C4D1), after 5 to 7 weeks of nivolumab. No patient escaped relapse after autologous stem cell transplantation, and brentuximab vedotin exposure varied. CD8+ T cell isolation from thawed PBMCs was performed by magnetic negative selection. This material consisted of CD8+ T cells from blood, taken before the fourth cycle of nivolumab. These receptor sequences come from a human donor with classical Hodgkin lymphoma.

This sequence joins TRBV5-5 and TRBJ1-3, with D perhaps matching TRBD1 (5 bases). This CDR3 has 15 residues. V was cut by 0 bases and J by 4 bases, with 11 bases left in between. Germline loops: CDR1 SGHKS, CDR2 YYEKEE (reference sequence). The chain's CDR3 is CASSLVSGSGNTIYF. The CDR3 DNA reads TGTGCCAGCAGCTTGGTTTCAGGGTCAGGAAACACCATATATTTT. The whole variable domain, filled in from reference TRBV5-5 and TRBJ1-3, reads DAGVTQSPTHLIKTRGQQVTLRCSPISGHKSVSWYQQVLGQGPQFIFQYYEKEERGRGNFPDRFSARQFPNYSSELNVNALLLGDSALYLCASSLVSGSGNTIYFGEGSWLTVV.

The rearrangement links TRBV2 to TRBJ1-5; D is undetermined. This CDR3 is built from 16 residues. V was trimmed by 4 bases and J by 0 bases, leaving 13 bases between them. The germline V gene has CDR1 SNHLY and CDR2 FYNNEI. DNA of the CDR3: TGTGCCAGCAGTGGTGTGGGGAGTCGTAGCAATCAGCCCCAGCATTTT. This gives the protein CASSGVGSRSNQPQHF.

The chain carries TRBV30 and TRBJ2-7; D gene unclear. V dropped 0 bases and J dropped 3 bases, with 12 bases sitting between them. The CDR3 loop spans 14 amino acids. Germline CDR1 and CDR2: GTSNPN and SVGIG (reference sequence). Here the CDR3 DNA reads TGTGCCTGGAGTGTATTGACGGGTGGCTACGAGCAGTACTTC. Protein product: CAWSVLTGGYEQYF.

CDR3 amino acids: CARTSGGAGAKNIQYF. Written as DNA, the CDR3 is TGCGCCAGGACTAGCGGGGGGGCGGGAGCCAAAAACATTCAGTACTTC. The chain employs TRBV23-1 and TRBJ2-4; 14 bases agree with TRBD2. TRBV23-1 is classed as an ORF, of uncertain function. The CDR3 covers 16 residues. With 9 bases clipped from V and 0 bases from J, the junction kept 4 bases outside the gene matches.

The chain uses TRBV5-1 and TRBJ2-4, with a possible D match to TRBD2 (5 bases). Germline CDR1 reads SGHRS; CDR2 reads YFSETQ. V gave up 0 bases and J gave up 1 base, with 11 bases separating them. The CDR3 has 16 residues. The CDR3 sequence is CASSLGKGEAKNIQYF. In DNA, the CDR3 is TGCGCCAGCAGCTTGGGCAAGGGAGAGGCCAAAAACATTCAGTACTTC.

This chain joins TRBV9 and TRBJ1-2; 9 bases align to TRBD1. This CDR3 comprises 13 residues. Per germline, CDR1 SGDLS and CDR2 YYNGEE. The junction had 1 base not matched to a gene; V was cut back by 0 bases and J by 7 bases. The DNA for the CDR3 is TGTGCCAGCAGCGTAGGGACAGGGGCTGGCTACACCTTC. Its protein is CASSVGTGAGYTF.

In this sample, this clone turned up a few times. The rearrangement joins TRBV7-9 to TRBJ2-7; a possible D gene is TRBD2 (5 bases). The V end lost 5 bases, the J end lost 1 base, and 12 bases lay between the germline ends. The germline V gene encodes CDR1 SEHNR and CDR2 FQNEAQ (reference sequence). The CDR3 extends over 14 amino acids. CDR3 amino acids: CASSLSGRSYEQYF. The CDR3 nucleotides read TGTGCCAGCAGCCTCTCGGGAAGGTCCTACGAGCAGTACTTC. Full variable domain (outside the CDR3, taken from reference TRBV7-9 and TRBJ2-7): DTGVSQNPRHKITKRGQNVTFRCDPISEHNRLYWYRQTLGQGPEFLTYFQNEAQLEKSRLLSDRFSAERPKGSFSTLEIQRTEQGDSAMYLCASSLSGRSYEQYFGPGTRLTVT.

As regards this clone: A read error is possible here, since a much larger clone lies one base away. The chain recombines TRBV21-1 with TRBJ1-4. TRBV21-1 counts as a pseudogene. The CDR3 covers 16 residues. The DNA for the CDR3 is TGTGCCAGCAACAAGAAAAAAGGTTCAACTAATGAAAAACTGTTTTTT. Protein sequence: CASNKKKGSTNEKLFF.

The chain joins TRBV7-9 to TRBJ2-7; D is ambiguous. Germline V gene sequence: CDR1 SEHNR, CDR2 FQNEAQ (reference sequence). The CDR3 runs to 12 residues. The V end was cut by 4 bases, the J end by 1 base, with 5 bases between. The CDR3 sequence is CASSSKSYEQYF. CDR3 sequence (DNA): TGTGCCAGCAGCTCAAAGTCCTACGAGCAGTACTTC.

The chain combines TRBV30 with TRBJ2-5, with unresolved D. The CDR3 is 14 amino acids. Germline-derived CDR1 and CDR2 are GTSNPN and SVGIG (reference sequence). V lost 4 bases, J lost 6 bases, and 18 bases lay in between. As DNA, the CDR3 is TGTGCCTGGAAGGAAGGGCGCCCTCTTCAGACCCAGTACTTC. Residues: CAWKEGRPLQTQYF.

The chain employs TRBV13 and TRBJ2-3, with 12 bases that match TRBD2. Germline CDR1 reads PRHDT; CDR2 reads FYEKMQ (reference sequence). The trim removed 2 bases at V and 2 bases at J, leaving 2 bases unmatched. The CDR3 runs to 16 residues. CDR3 sequence: CASSLLAGGPTDTQYF. The CDR3 region has the DNA TGTGCCAGCAGCTTACTAGCGGGGGGGCCCACAGATACGCAGTATTTT.

The rearrangement joins TRBV6-1 to TRBJ2-6; D call uncertain. The CDR3 sequence is 15 residues long. Trimming shortened V by 3 bases and J by 3 bases, and 9 bases separated the two germline ends. Germline CDR1 reads MNHNS; CDR2 reads SASEGT. CDR3 loop: CASSEYVGGANVLTF. CDR3 in DNA: TGTGCCAGCAGTGAGTATGTGGGTGGGGCCAACGTCCTGACTTTC.

The gene calls are TRBV10-3 and TRBJ2-7, with TRBD2 as a possible D gene (6 bases). Trimming cost V 0 bases and J 2 bases, with 17 bases left between them. CDR1 is ENHRY, CDR2 SYGVKD, per germline. This CDR3 has 17 residues. The CDR3 is CAISESRSWGVTYEQYF. The CDR3 bases are TGTGCCATCAGTGAGTCTCGGTCTTGGGGGGTAACCTACGAGCAGTACTTC.

The chain has TRBV7-9 and TRBJ2-7; 7 bases are shared with TRBD1. The J segment lost 5 bases and the V segment lost 5 bases, leaving 3 bases of the junction unmatched. The CDR3 extends over 12 amino acids. Germline CDR1 reads SEHNR; CDR2 reads FQNEAQ (reference sequence). The CDR3 sequence: CASSPTGDEQYF. CDR3 coding DNA: TGTGCCAGCAGCCCAACAGGGGACGAGCAGTACTTC.

The rearrangement joins TRBV14 to TRBJ1-4, with a possible D match to TRBD1 (5 bases). V shed 0 bases and J shed 0 bases, with 14 bases lying between them. From germline, CDR1 is SGHDN and CDR2 FVKESK. This CDR3 has 18 residues. CDR3: CASSQDPGWPATNEKLFF. CDR3 in DNA: TGTGCCAGCAGCCAAGATCCAGGGTGGCCTGCAACTAATGAAAAACTGTTTTTT. Supplemented by reference TRBV14 and TRBJ1-4, the full variable domain reads EAGVTQFPSHSVIEKGQTVTLRCDPISGHDNLYWYRRVMGKEIKFLLHFVKESKQDESGMPNNRFLAERTGGTYSTLKVQPAELEDSGVYFCASSQDPGWPATNEKLFFGSGTQLSVL.

The chain joins TRBV7-9 to TRBJ2-3; 11 bases map to TRBD1. Germline loops: CDR1 SEHNR, CDR2 FQNEAQ (reference sequence). Losses at the gene ends were 5 bases for V and 5 bases for J; bases not matched to a gene: 3. The CDR3 has 14 amino acids. The chain's CDR3 is CASSPGQGGDTQYF. The CDR3 region has the DNA TGTGCCAGCAGCCCGGGACAGGGGGGAGATACGCAGTATTTT. Drawing the rest from reference TRBV7-9 and TRBJ2-3, the complete variable domain is DTGVSQNPRHKITKRGQNVTFRCDPISEHNRLYWYRQTLGQGPEFLTYFQNEAQLEKSRLLSDRFSAERPKGSFSTLEIQRTEQGDSAMYLCASSPGQGGDTQYFGPGTRLTVL.

This clone appeared a few times. This rearrangement joins TRBV27 to TRBJ2-7; tentative D call: TRBD2 (5 bases). V dropped 0 bases and J dropped 7 bases, with 10 bases sitting between them. The CDR3 extends over 13 amino acids. From germline, CDR1 is MNHEY and CDR2 SMNVEV (reference sequence). CDR3 residues: CASSLSWRWEQYF. The DNA of the CDR3 is TGTGCCAGCAGTTTATCGTGGAGGTGGGAGCAGTACTTC.

V gene TRBV7-8 combines with J gene TRBJ2-3, with D perhaps given as TRBD1 or TRBD2 (5 bases each). This CDR3 spans 15 amino acids. Germline CDR1 SGHVS, CDR2 FQNEAQ. Trimming removed 1 base at V and 5 bases at J, with 13 bases between. This CDR3 is CASSLVGDGIDTQYF. The CDR3 coding sequence is TGTGCCAGCAGCTTAGTGGGGGACGGGATAGATACGCAGTATTTT.

The rearrangement uses TRBV20-1 and TRBJ1-1, with no clear D. The CDR3 contains 11 residues. V lost 1 base to trimming and J lost 8 bases, with 8 bases between them. From germline, CDR1 is DFQATT and CDR2 SNEGSKA (reference sequence). CDR3 protein: CSARGRREAFF. CDR3 nucleotides: TGCAGTGCTAGAGGTCGACGGGAAGCTTTCTTT.

This clone was observed a single time. V gene TRBV7-3 combines with J gene TRBJ1-1; D remains ambiguous. The germline V gene has CDR1 SGHTA and CDR2 FQGTGA. V lost 2 bases to trimming and J lost 6 bases, with 16 bases between them. The CDR3 runs 15 residues. The CDR3 sequence: CASSLVGVGSSEAFF. CDR3 in DNA: TGTGCCAGCAGCTTAGTCGGGGTCGGTAGCTCTGAAGCTTTCTTT.

This clone was found a few times. J is TRBJ1-1 and V is TRBV30; the D is unclear. The germline gives CDR1 GTSNPN, CDR2 SVGIG (reference sequence). This CDR3 comprises 16 residues. Trimming cost V 0 bases and J 1 base, with 15 bases left between them. DNA for the CDR3: TGTGCCTGGAGTGTATGGCGGAGGAATTGGAACACTGAAGCTTTCTTT. Protein product: CAWSVWRRNWNTEAFF. The full variable domain, in which reference TRBV30 and TRBJ1-1 provide the parts outside the CDR3, is SQTIHQWPATLVQPVGSPLSLECTVEGTSNPNLYWYRQAAGRGLQLLFYSVGIGQISSEVPQNLSASRPQDRQFILSSKKLLLSDSGFYLCAWSVWRRNWNTEAFFGQGTRLTVV.

The count of this clone is one. V usage is TRBV9 and J usage is TRBJ2-1; no reliable D call. Per the germline V gene, CDR1 is SGDLS and CDR2 is YYNGEE. CDR3 length: 13 residues. The ends were cut back, 4 bases at V and 3 bases at J, with 8 bases in the middle. In DNA, the CDR3 is TGTGCCAGCAGCTCCGACATCTACAATGAGCAGTTCTTC. This encodes CASSSDIYNEQFF.